Reported below is one TCR beta chain. The antigen remains undetermined. The CDR3 totals 17 residues. V shed 0 bases and J 4 bases; nucleotides not matched to a gene: 5. Per germline, CDR1 SGHRS and CDR2 YFSETQ. This specimen belongs to a study of cytomegalovirus exposure and HLA in healthy donors. Findings and caveats of the study: Reports state that TCR beta sequences accurately predicted most subjects' HLA-A and HLA-B alleles. In presence/absence analyses, roughly uniform sequencing depth across donors was assumed.

Both 60 Vbeta primers and 13 Jbeta primers went into the PCR. Sequencing was performed with immunoSEQ multiplex PCR; in TCRdb, only in-frame clones are kept and a portion is missing. The repertoire holds some 92,000 clones, around 72% seen once, with approximately 10% in the top ten. The rearrangement joins TRBV5-1 to TRBJ2-4; 12 bases match TRBD2. Sample: PBMCs. The receptor was isolated from a man aged 18 to 35 in good health and CMV-seropositive. Here the CDR3 DNA reads TGCGCCAGCAGCTTGGAGGAGACTAGCGGGGGAAAAAACATTCAGTACTTC. Its translation is CASSLEETSGGKNIQYF.